A single sample is the source of the 3 T cell receptor beta chains below, sequenced in a study of identical twins. TCRdb re-called the 5' RACE reads with MiXCR, one entry per CDR3 protein. The sample shows 200,000 to 250,000 distinct CDR3 sequences, about 12% of them seen only once. The sample also formed part of further work on yellow fever vaccine responses in identical twins.

Sequences were obtained from memory (CD45RO+) T cells sorted from blood. The source of these receptors is a woman under 30 in good health.

This clonotype was picked up a small number of times. The chain combines TRBV7-2 with TRBJ2-4; 8 bases agree with TRBD2. The CDR3 spans 17 residues. Unmatched junction bases numbered 9, after V lost 0 bases and J lost 5 bases. In germline, CDR1 is SGHTA, CDR2 FQGNSA. DNA of the CDR3: TGTGCCAGCAGCTTAGCTGGAGGAGCGGGAGTTCAAAACATTCAGTACTTC. It yields the protein CASSLAGGAGVQNIQYF. Combining the CDR3 with reference TRBV7-2 and TRBJ2-4 gives the whole variable domain GAGVSQSPSNKVTEKGKDVELRCDPISGHTALYWYRQSLGQGLEFLIYFQGNSAPDKSGLPSDRFSAERTGGSVSTLTIQRTQQEDSAVYLCASSLAGGAGVQNIQYFGAGTRLSVL.

This clonotype was picked up many times. The J gene is TRBJ1-2, the V gene TRBV28; 10 bases are a match to TRBD1. V trimming: 6 bases; J trimming: 5 bases; junction bases outside the gene matches: 12. This CDR3 contains 16 residues. Per the germline V gene, CDR1 is MDHEN and CDR2 is SYDVKM. The CDR3 DNA is TGTGCCAGCAGAAAAATTAGGACAGGGGGAACGTATGGCTACACCTTC. Its translation: CASRKIRTGGTYGYTF.

This clonotype turned up a few times. The chain carries TRBV12-3 or TRBV12-4 and TRBJ2-7; D is unclear. With 7 bases removed from V and 3 bases from J, the gap between germline ends came to 7 bases. The CDR3 runs 11 residues. The CDR3 region is CASTKGYEQYF. CDR3 DNA sequence: TGTGCCAGCACCAAGGGCTACGAGCAGTACTTC.